This T cell receptor (beta chain) was sequenced in a study of human T cells and chemical hapten exposure (dated by TCRdb to the early 2020s). In the study overall: For sensitization, 2% DPC in acetone was applied to a 2 cm by 2 cm area of upper inner arm skin. Weekly therapeutic DPC doses were additionally applied to the scalp of patients throughout the approximately 24-week study period. Patch tests used Finn chambers with 0.01% DPC on the upper back, scored after 6 days by International Contact Dermatitis Research Group standards. The patient cohort, mostly female, included alopecia areata with under or over 50% scalp involvement, alopecia totalis and alopecia universalis. Libraries were pooled for sequencing, and per-sample TCR yields varied mainly because of small differences in library volumes within the pool. This study followed changes in the peripheral blood TCR repertoire in vivo during primary and secondary sensitization of alopecia patients to the hapten diphenylcyclopropenone (DPC). Blood was sampled from patients pre-sensitization (week 0) and at 2, 6 and about 24 weeks after DPC sensitization. Approximately 30 alopecia patients provided blood for TCR sequencing at one to four time points (pre-sensitization, 2, 6 and 24 weeks).

Worth noting for this clonotype: What antigen it recognizes has not been identified. Base qualities are not provided; no much larger clone lies one nucleotide away.

According to the study, the label for this sample's time point signals: pre-sensitization, week 0. Taken with the paper, the label for treatment or condition translates to: therapeutic diphenylcyclopropenone sensitization with weekly scalp DPC. At each patch-test visit, blood was drawn before the patch test was applied. To be eligible, patients had to be aged 18 to 70, diagnosed with alopecia and judged suitable for DPC therapy, while pregnant patients were excluded. Total RNA was extracted from unfractionated whole blood collected in Tempus Blood RNA tubes. The CDR3, cysteine through phenylalanine, is 16 amino acids long. The only DNA kept is the CDR3, 48 bases in frame from the first base. As encoded in the germline V gene (reference sequence), CDR1 is SEHNR while CDR2 is FQNEAQ. V lost 1 base and J lost 4 bases, and the count of bases not matched to a germline gene is 4. Beyond this particular receptor, the publication reports: Expanded TCRs formed significantly more large CDR3 similarity clusters than pre-sensitization or healthy control sets, consistent with antigen-driven responses. Because every patient had alopecia, a presumed autoimmune disease, the patients' immune response might differ from that of healthy individuals. Patch test score correlated positively with the number of PT1 expanded TCRs, reaching significance at thresholds 8, 16 and 32 but not at 4. No change with DPC sensitization was found in the number of TCRs above 1 in 1000 frequency, and no evidence of global repertoire structure alterations was found. After repeated subsampling, changes were observed in the strength of the expansion versus patch-test correlation and in the threshold at which the correlation became significant.

Receptor amplification or capture employed RACE. The sequencer was a NextSeq 500. Library preparation attached unique molecular identifiers to individual cDNA molecules for quantitative, reproducible TCR counting. Both TCR alpha and TCR beta chains were sequenced from each blood RNA sample. From the authors' description of their analysis: A median of roughly 98,000 TCRs per sample was observed, with a range of about 23,224 to 700,000. V, J and CDR3 annotation of the TCR reads was performed with the Decombinator software suite. For PS versus PT1 abundance plots, all samples were subsampled to the same number of TCRs (28,000). TCRs were defined as expanded if absent before sensitization and observed at least eight times at the 2-week time point. In-frame beta chains were kept once TCRdb had trimmed the public reads at Q25 with fastp and called clones with MiXCR. Each entry merges the rows of one CDR3 protein and shows their most common DNA and genes. These V and J calls originate from TCRdb's pipeline instead of the authors' own analysis. Counted in this sample were 95,000 to 150,000 distinct CDR3 sequences; 13% of them appeared once. 2.8% of the sample lies in the top ten.

The chain is made from TRBV7-9 and TRBJ1-6; 7 bases in the middle match TRBD1. The sample was whole blood, taken in connection with sensitization to the hapten diphenylcyclopropenone (DPC). The TCR sequence derives from a woman aged 18-29 years with alopecia areata. Some clones in this sample may be carry-over from other donors' samples. The CDR3 in this case is CASSLGQGFYNSPLHF. The sequenced DNA is TGTGCCAGCAGCTTAGGACAGGGCTTTTATAATTCACCCCTCCACTTT.